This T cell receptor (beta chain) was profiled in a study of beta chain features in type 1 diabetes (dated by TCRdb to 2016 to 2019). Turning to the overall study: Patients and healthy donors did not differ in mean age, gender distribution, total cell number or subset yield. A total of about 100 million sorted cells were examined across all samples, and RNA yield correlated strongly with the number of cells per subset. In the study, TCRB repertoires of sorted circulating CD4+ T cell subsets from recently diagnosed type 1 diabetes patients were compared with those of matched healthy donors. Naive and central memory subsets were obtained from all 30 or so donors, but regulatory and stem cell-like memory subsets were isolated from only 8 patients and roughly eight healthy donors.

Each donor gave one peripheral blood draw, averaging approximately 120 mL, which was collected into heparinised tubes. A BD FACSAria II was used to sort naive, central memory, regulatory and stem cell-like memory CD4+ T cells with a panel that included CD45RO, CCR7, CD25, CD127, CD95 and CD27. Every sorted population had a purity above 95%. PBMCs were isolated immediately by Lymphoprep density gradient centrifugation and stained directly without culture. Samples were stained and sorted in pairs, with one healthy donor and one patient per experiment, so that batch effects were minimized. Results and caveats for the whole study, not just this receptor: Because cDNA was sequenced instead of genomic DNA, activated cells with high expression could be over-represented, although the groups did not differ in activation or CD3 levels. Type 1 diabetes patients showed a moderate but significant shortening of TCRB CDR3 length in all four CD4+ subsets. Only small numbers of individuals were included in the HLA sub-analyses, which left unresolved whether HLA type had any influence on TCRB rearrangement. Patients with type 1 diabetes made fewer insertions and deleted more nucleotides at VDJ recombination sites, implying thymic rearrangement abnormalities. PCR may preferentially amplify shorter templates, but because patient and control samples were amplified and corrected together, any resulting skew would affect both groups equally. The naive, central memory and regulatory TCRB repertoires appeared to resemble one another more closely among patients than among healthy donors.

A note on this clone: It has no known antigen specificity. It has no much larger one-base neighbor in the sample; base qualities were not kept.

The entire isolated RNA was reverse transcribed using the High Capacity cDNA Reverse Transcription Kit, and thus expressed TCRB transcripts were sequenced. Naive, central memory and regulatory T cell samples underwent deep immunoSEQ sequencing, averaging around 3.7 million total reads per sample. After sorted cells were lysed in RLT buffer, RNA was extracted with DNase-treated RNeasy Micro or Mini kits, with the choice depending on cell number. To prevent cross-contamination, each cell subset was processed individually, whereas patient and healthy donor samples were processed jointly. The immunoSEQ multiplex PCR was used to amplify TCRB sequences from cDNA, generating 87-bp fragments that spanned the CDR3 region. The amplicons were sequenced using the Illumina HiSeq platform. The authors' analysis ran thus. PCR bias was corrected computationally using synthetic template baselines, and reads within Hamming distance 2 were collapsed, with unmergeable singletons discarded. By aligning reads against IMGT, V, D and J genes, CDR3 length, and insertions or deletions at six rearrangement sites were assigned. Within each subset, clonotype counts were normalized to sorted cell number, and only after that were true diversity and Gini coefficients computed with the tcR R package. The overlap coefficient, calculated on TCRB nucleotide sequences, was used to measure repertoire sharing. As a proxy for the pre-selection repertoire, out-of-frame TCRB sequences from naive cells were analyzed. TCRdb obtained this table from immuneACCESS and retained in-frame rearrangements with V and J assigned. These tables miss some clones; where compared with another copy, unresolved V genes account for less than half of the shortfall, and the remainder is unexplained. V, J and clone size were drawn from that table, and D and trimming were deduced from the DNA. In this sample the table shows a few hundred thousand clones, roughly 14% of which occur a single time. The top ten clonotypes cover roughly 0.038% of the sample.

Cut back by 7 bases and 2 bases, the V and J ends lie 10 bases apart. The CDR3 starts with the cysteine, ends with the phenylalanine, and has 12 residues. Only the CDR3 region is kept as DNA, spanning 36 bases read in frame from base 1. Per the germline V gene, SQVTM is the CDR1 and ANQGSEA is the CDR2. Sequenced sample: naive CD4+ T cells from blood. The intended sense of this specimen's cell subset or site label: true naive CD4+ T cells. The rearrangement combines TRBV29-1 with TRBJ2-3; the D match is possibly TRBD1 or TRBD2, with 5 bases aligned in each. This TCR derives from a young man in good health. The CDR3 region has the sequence CSGGTDTDTQYF. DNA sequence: TGCAGCGGGGGGACGGACACAGATACGCAGTATTTT.